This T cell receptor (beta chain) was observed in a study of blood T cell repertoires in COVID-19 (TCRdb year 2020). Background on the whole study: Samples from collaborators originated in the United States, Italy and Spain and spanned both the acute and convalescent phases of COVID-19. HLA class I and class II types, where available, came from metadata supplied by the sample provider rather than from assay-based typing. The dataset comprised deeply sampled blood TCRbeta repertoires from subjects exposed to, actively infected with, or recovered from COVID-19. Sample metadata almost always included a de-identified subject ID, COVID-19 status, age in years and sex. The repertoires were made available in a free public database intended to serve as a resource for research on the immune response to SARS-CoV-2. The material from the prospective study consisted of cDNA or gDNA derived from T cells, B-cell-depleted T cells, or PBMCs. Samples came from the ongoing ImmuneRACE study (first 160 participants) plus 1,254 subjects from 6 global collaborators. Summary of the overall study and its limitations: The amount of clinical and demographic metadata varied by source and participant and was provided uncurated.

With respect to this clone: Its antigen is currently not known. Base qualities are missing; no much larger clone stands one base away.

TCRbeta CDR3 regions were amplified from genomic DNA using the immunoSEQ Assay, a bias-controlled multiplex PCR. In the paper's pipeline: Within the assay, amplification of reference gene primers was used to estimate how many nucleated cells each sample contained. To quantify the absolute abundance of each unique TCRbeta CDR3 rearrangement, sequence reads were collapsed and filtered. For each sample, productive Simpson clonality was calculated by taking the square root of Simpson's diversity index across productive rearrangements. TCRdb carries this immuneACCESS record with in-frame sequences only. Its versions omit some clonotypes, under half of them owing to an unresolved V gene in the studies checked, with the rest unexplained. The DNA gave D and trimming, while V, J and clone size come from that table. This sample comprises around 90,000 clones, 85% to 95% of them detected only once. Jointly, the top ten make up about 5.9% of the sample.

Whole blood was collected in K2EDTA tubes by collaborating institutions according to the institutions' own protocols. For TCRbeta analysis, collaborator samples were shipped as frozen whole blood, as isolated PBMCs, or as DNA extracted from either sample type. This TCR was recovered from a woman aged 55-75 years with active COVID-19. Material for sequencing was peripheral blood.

The CDR3 has the sequence CASRLSSGGNTIYF. The DNA is as follows: TGTGCCAGCAGACTTAGTTCAGGCGGAAACACCATATATTTT. The sequence links TRBV3-1 (or the pseudogene TRBV3-2) to TRBJ1-3, with the D gene too uncertain to name. V gives up 6 bases and J gives up 4 bases, and the segment between their germline ends measures 13 bases. Per the germline V gene (reference sequence), LGHDT is the CDR1 and YNNKEL is the CDR2. The CDR3 runs 14 amino acids, cysteine and phenylalanine included. The retained sequence is limited to the CDR3, 42 bases, with the frame set at the first base.